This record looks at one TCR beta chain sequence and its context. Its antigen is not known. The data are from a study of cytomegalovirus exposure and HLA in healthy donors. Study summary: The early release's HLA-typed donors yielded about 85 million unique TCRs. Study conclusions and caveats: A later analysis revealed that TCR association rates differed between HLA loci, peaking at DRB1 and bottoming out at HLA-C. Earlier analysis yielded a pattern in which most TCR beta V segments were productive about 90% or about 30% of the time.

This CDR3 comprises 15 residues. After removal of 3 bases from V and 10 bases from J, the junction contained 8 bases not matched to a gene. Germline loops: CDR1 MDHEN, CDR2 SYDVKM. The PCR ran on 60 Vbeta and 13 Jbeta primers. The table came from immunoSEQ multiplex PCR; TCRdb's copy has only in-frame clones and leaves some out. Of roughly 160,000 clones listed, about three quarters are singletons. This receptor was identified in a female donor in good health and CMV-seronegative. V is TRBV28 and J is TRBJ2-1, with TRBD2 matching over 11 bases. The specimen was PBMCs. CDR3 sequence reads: CASSFQTSGIGEQFF. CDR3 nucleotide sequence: TGTGCCAGCAGTTTTCAGACTAGCGGGATCGGGGAGCAGTTCTTC.